This T cell receptor beta chain originates from a study of untreated major depressive disorder. This CDR3 is 14 amino acids long. Germline V CDR1 and CDR2: SNHLY, FYNNEI. V shed 6 bases, J shed 4 bases, and the junction held 5 bases outside the gene matches. To note about this clone: Its antigen is undetermined.

Produced via immunoSEQ multiplex PCR; TCRdb's table is partial and in-frame only. The sample includes some 13,000 clones, around nine tenths of them seen just once. Study observations and caveats: Compared with controls, depressed patients showed more TRBV05-01 (Vbeta 5.1) usage in CD4+ T cells.

Material for sequencing was CD4+ T cells from PBMCs. V and J are TRBV2 and TRBJ1-1; 10 positions agree with TRBD1. This TCR came from a woman between 25 and 40 years old with major depressive disorder. The CDR3 sequence is CASSPGQGGTEAFF. DNA for the CDR3: TGTGCCAGCAGCCCCGGACAGGGGGGCACTGAAGCTTTCTTT.